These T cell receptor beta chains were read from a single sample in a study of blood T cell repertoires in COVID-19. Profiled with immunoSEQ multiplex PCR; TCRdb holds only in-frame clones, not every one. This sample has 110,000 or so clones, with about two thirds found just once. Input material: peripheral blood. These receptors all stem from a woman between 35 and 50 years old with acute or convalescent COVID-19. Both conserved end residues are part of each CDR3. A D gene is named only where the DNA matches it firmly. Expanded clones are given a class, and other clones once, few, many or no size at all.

CASSLQPHGTGFVGTNEKLFF,TGCGCCAGCAGCTTGCAACCTCACGGGACAGGTTTTGTTGGAACTAATGAAAAACTGTTTTTT,TRBD1,TRBJ1-4,-,TRBV5-1
CASATDPSYEQYF,TGTGCCAGCGCGACAGATCCCTCCTACGAGCAGTACTTC,-,TRBJ2-7,-,TRBV18
CASRPTGVTGNTIYF,TGTGCCAGCAGGCCTACAGGGGTAACTGGAAACACCATATATTTT,TRBD1,TRBJ1-3,few,TRBV6-5
CASSLGLQGPHTEAFF,TGTGCCAGCAGCTTAGGGCTACAGGGGCCGCACACTGAAGCTTTCTTT,TRBD1,TRBJ1-1,-,TRBV7-9
CATSDPGAGTDTQYF,TGTGCCACCAGTGATCCAGGGGCCGGCACAGATACGCAGTATTTT,-,TRBJ2-3,-,TRBV24-1
CASSILAGGSYNEQFF,TGTGCCAGCAGCATACTAGCGGGGGGCTCCTACAATGAGCAGTTCTTC,TRBD2,TRBJ2-1,-,TRBV3-1/TRBV3-2
CASSQGIMAQETQYF,TGTGCCAGCAGCCAAGGAATAATGGCCCAAGAGACCCAGTACTTC,-,TRBJ2-5,-,TRBV14
CAWSVQGSNEKLFF,TGTGCCTGGAGTGTCCAGGGCTCGAATGAAAAACTGTTTTTT,-,TRBJ1-4,-,TRBV30
CASSSHGVGELFF,TGTGCCAGCAGTTCCCACGGGGTCGGGGAGCTGTTTTTT,-,TRBJ2-2,-,TRBV12-3/TRBV12-4
CASSYAGTASNSPLHF,TGTGCCAGCAGCTATGCCGGGACAGCCTCCAACTCACCCCTCCACTTT,TRBD1,TRBJ1-6,few,TRBV4-2
CASSPTTVTGELFF,TGTGCCAGCAGCCCAACAACAGTGACCGGGGAGCTGTTTTTT,-,TRBJ2-2,once,TRBV7-3
CASNEGSYTF,TGTGCCAGCAACGAGGGAAGCTACACCTTC,-,TRBJ1-2,-,TRBV6-5
CASSLDAPRTGGINEQFF,TGTGCCAGCAGTTTAGACGCACCCAGGACAGGGGGTATCAATGAGCAGTTCTTC,TRBD1,TRBJ2-1,few,TRBV27
CAWSQRGGGNEKLFF,TGTGCCTGGAGTCAAAGGGGAGGTGGGAATGAAAAACTGTTTTTT,-,TRBJ1-4,-,TRBV30
CASSVGGSGNNEQFF,TGTGCCAGCAGCGTAGGAGGTAGCGGAAACAATGAGCAGTTCTTC,-,TRBJ2-1,-,TRBV9
CASSLEPGGHEQFF,TGTGCCAGCAGCTTAGAGCCAGGGGGCCATGAGCAGTTCTTC,TRBD1,TRBJ2-1,few,TRBV11-2
CASSLNGFYEQYF,TGTGCCAGCAGCTTGAATGGCTTCTACGAGCAGTACTTC,-,TRBJ2-7,-,TRBV5-6
CASGLGGGNYNEQFF,TGTGCTAGTGGTTTGGGAGGGGGCAACTACAATGAGCAGTTCTTC,TRBD1,TRBJ2-1,-,TRBV12-5
CASSLGQAPYEQYF,TGTGCCAGCAGCTTGGGACAGGCCCCCTACGAGCAGTACTTC,TRBD1,TRBJ2-7,-,TRBV7-9
CASRSESGQSYNEQFF,TGTGCCAGCCGGTCGGAATCGGGACAGTCCTACAATGAGCAGTTCTTC,TRBD1,TRBJ2-1,-,TRBV18
CASSPTQNLNTEAFF,TGTGCCAGCAGCCCAACGCAGAACCTGAACACTGAAGCTTTCTTT,-,TRBJ1-1,-,TRBV21-1
CASSQGQGASGNTIYF,TGTGCCAGCAGCCAAGGTCAGGGGGCTTCTGGAAACACCATATATTTT,TRBD1,TRBJ1-3,once,TRBV3-1/TRBV3-2
CASRGQGVGYQETQYF,TGTGCCAGCAGGGGACAGGGGGTAGGGTACCAAGAGACCCAGTACTTC,TRBD1,TRBJ2-5,-,TRBV28
CASSLRGALEQFF,TGTGCCAGCAGCTTACGGGGGGCACTGGAGCAGTTCTTC,-,TRBJ2-1,-,TRBV7-8
CASRLQGVTNEKLFF,TGCGCCAGCAGGCTCCAGGGTGTAACTAATGAAAAACTGTTTTTT,-,TRBJ1-4,few,TRBV4-1
CASSLTSFGETQYF,TGCGCCAGCAGCTTGACTAGCTTTGGAGAGACCCAGTACTTC,TRBD2,TRBJ2-5,once,TRBV4-1
CASSLAGTAEAFF,TGTGCCAGCAGCTTAGCCGGGACAGCTGAAGCTTTCTTT,TRBD1,TRBJ1-1,-,TRBV7-8
CASSELNGGAEGDTQYF,TGTGCCAGCAGTGAATTGAACGGGGGGGCCGAGGGAGATACGCAGTATTTT,TRBD2,TRBJ2-3,-,TRBV2
CASSVQGSPHTGELFF,TGTGCCAGCAGTGTACAGGGTAGTCCACACACCGGGGAGCTGTTTTTT,-,TRBJ2-2,-,TRBV6-4
CASRDRGLYEQYF,TGTGCCAGCCGGGACAGGGGGCTATACGAGCAGTACTTC,TRBD1,TRBJ2-7,-,TRBV27
CASSPRLVGDTQYF,TGTGCCAGCAGTCCCCGACTAGTGGGCGATACGCAGTATTTT,-,TRBJ2-3,once,TRBV28
CASSSVGLAGNNEQFF,TGTGCCAGCAGCTCAGTGGGACTAGCGGGGAACAATGAGCAGTTCTTC,TRBD2,TRBJ2-1,-,TRBV11-2
CASSLEGLPSSYEQYF,TGTGCCAGCAGCCTCGAGGGACTGCCGAGCTCCTACGAGCAGTACTTC,-,TRBJ2-7,-,TRBV5-5
CASSFGSRDYYEQYF,TGTGCCAGCAGTTTCGGATCCCGAGACTACTACGAGCAGTACTTC,-,TRBJ2-7,-,TRBV28
CASSLYSGSNQPQHF,TGTGCCAGCAGCTTATATTCGGGGAGCAATCAGCCCCAGCATTTT,-,TRBJ1-5,-,TRBV7-2
CASSLAEGRSEKLFF,TGTGCCAGCAGCTTGGCCGAAGGGAGGAGTGAAAAACTGTTTTTT,-,TRBJ1-4,-,TRBV5-6
CASSAVVLQQPQHF,TGTGCCAGCAGCGCAGTCGTCCTACAGCAGCCCCAGCATTTT,-,TRBJ1-5,-,TRBV7-3
CASSVSTDTQYF,TGTGCCAGTAGTGTAAGCACAGATACGCAGTATTTT,-,TRBJ2-3,-,TRBV19
CASSLGTSGGEDEQFF,TGCGCCAGCAGCCTAGGGACTAGCGGGGGGGAGGATGAGCAGTTCTTC,TRBD2,TRBJ2-1,-,TRBV4-3
CASSPIGGGSPLHF,TGTGCCAGCAGCCCAATAGGGGGGGGTTCACCCCTCCACTTT,-,TRBJ1-6,-,TRBV7-9
CASSGTGWGPQHF,TGTGCCAGCAGCGGGACAGGCTGGGGACCCCAGCATTTT,TRBD1,TRBJ1-5,-,TRBV2
CASSLGGEFYGYTF,TGCGCCAGCAGCTTGGGGGGAGAGTTTTATGGCTACACCTTC,-,TRBJ1-2,-,TRBV5-1
CATSDFSGYGTQYF,TGTGCCACCAGTGATTTCTCAGGGTACGGTACGCAGTATTTT,-,TRBJ2-3,few,TRBV24-1
CASSYSGTGSQPQHF,TGTGCCAGCAGTTACTCAGGGACAGGGTCTCAGCCCCAGCATTTT,TRBD1,TRBJ1-5,few,TRBV6-5
CASSPLRQPGELFF,TGTGCCAGCAGCCCACTCCGACAGCCCGGGGAGCTGTTTTTT,-,TRBJ2-2,-,TRBV5-8
CASSLEQGGNEKLFF,TGTGCCAGCAGCTTAGAACAGGGGGGTAATGAAAAACTGTTTTTT,TRBD1,TRBJ1-4,-,TRBV2
CASSLSTRNYGYTF,TGTGCCAGCAGCCTCTCGACGAGGAACTATGGCTACACCTTC,-,TRBJ1-2,-,TRBV3-1/TRBV3-2
CASSEWTGNTEAFF,TGTGCCAGCAGTGAATGGACAGGGAACACTGAAGCTTTCTTT,TRBD1,TRBJ1-1,-,TRBV6-1
CASRPRGDSYEQYF,TGTGCCAGCAGACCCCGGGGGGACTCCTACGAGCAGTACTTC,TRBD2,TRBJ2-7,-,TRBV6-6
CASSLAGGAVDTQYF,TGTGCCAGCAGCTTAGCGGGGGGGGCCGTAGATACGCAGTATTTT,-,TRBJ2-3,-,TRBV7-2
CASSQGQAINYGYTF,TGCGCCAGCAGCCAAGGGCAGGCGATTAACTATGGCTACACCTTC,-,TRBJ1-2,few,TRBV4-3